Shown below are 29 T cell receptor beta chains from a single sample sequenced in a study of blood T cell repertoires in COVID-19. Only in-frame clones appear in the TCRdb table, and some are missing; sequencing was by immunoSEQ multiplex PCR. Here the sample spans some 25,000 clones, roughly 84% being singletons. Material for sequencing was peripheral blood. The source of these receptors is a human donor in a cohort sampled during active COVID-19.

V usage is TRBV27 and J usage is TRBJ2-7, with D possibly being TRBD1 (6 bases). CDR3 size: 15 residues. The V end lost 7 bases, the J end lost 9 bases, and 25 bases lay between the germline ends. The germline CDR1 and CDR2 sequences are MNHEY and SMNVEV (reference sequence). CDR3 in amino acids: CASTLSRGSGTMQYF. The CDR3 nucleotides are TGTGCCAGCACCCTGTCCAGGGGCTCAGGTACGATGCAGTACTTC.

The genes are TRBV11-2 and TRBJ2-1; 14 bases are a match to TRBD2. V was pared by 4 bases and J by 7 bases, with 15 bases of the junction left unmatched. The CDR3 spans 19 residues. Per germline, CDR1 SGHAT and CDR2 FQNNGV. The CDR3 DNA reads TGTGCCAGCAGCTCAGTCCCGGGACTAGCGGGAGCGCCAGGAAATGAGCAGTTCTTC. Translated, it gives CASSSVPGLAGAPGNEQFF.

This clone appeared a single time. The chain joins TRBV6-5 to TRBJ1-6; D is perhaps TRBD1 (6 bases). V was cut by 10 bases and J by 7 bases, with 17 bases left in between. This CDR3 is built from 14 residues. Germline assignment: CDR1 MNHEY and CDR2 SVGAGI. The CDR3 coding sequence is TGTGCCACCTCCGGCAGGGGCCTAAATTCACCCCTCCACTTT. It is translated as CATSGRGLNSPLHF.

This clone was counted once. The CDR3 bases are TGCAGCGCCCCCGCAACAGGGGGCACAGATACGCAGTATTTT. Translated, it gives CSAPATGGTDTQYF. The chain joins TRBV29-1 to TRBJ2-3, with 7 bases aligning to TRBD1. This CDR3 region has 14 residues. The V segment lost 7 bases and the J segment 1 base; nucleotides outside the gene matches: 8. Germline V gene lookup returns CDR1 SQVTM and CDR2 ANQGSEA.

This sequence joins TRBV2 and TRBJ2-1, with 7 positions matching TRBD2. The CDR3 has 19 residues. V lost 2 bases, J lost 3 bases, and 16 bases stayed unmatched. Germline values: CDR1 SNHLY, CDR2 FYNNEI. The CDR3 DNA sequence: TGTGCCAGCAGTGAATTCGGTTTAGGCGGGACTACCCTCTACAATGAGCAGTTCTTC. It is translated as CASSEFGLGGTTLYNEQFF.

The chain has TRBV5-1 and TRBJ2-7; 10 bases fit TRBD1. In germline, CDR1 is SGHRS, CDR2 YFSETQ. V lost 5 bases to trimming and J lost 5 bases; unmatched junction nucleotides: 10. The CDR3 is made up of 15 amino acids. CDR3 bases: TGCGCCAGCAGGACACGACAGGGGGCGAACGACGAGCAGTACTTC. This gives the protein CASRTRQGANDEQYF.

The chain recombines TRBV7-8 with TRBJ2-3; maybe TRBD2 (6 bases). Trimming took off 1 base at V and 3 bases at J, with 14 bases between the two ends. The CDR3 contains 16 residues. The germline V gene encodes CDR1 SGHVS and CDR2 FQNEAQ. CDR3 region: CASSLVTGSSTDTQYF. CDR3 coding DNA: TGTGCCAGCAGCTTAGTTACCGGGAGCTCTACAGATACGCAGTATTTT.

This clone has only one observation. This sequence joins TRBV3-1 (or the pseudogene TRBV3-2) and TRBJ2-3, with 11 bases aligning to TRBD2. CDR3 length: 17 amino acids. Germline V gene lookup returns CDR1 LGHDT and CDR2 YNNKEL (reference sequence). J was trimmed by 1 base and V by 1 base; bases with no gene match: 4. CDR3 residues: CASSQGTSGLGTDTQYF. CDR3 nucleotides: TGTGCCAGCAGCCAAGGGACTAGCGGGTTAGGCACAGATACGCAGTATTTT.

The chain combines TRBV19 with TRBJ1-3; 8 nucleotides line up with TRBD1. This CDR3 contains 15 residues. V was pared by 4 bases and J by 0 bases, with 2 bases of the junction left unmatched. Germline V CDR1 and CDR2: LNHDA, SQIVND (reference sequence). The CDR3 nucleotides are TGTGCCAGTAGTACCACAGGGGGCTCTGGAAACACCATATATTTT. It yields the protein CASSTTGGSGNTIYF.

The chain uses TRBV4-1 and TRBJ1-2, with no clear D. Trimming stripped 0 bases from V and 0 bases from J, with 17 bases between. The CDR3 extends over 18 amino acids. In germline, CDR1 is MGHRA, CDR2 YSYEKL. The CDR3 region has the DNA TGCGCCAGCAGCCAAGAATCAGCGGGAAGCGGGCCTAACTATGGCTACACCTTC. Its protein is CASSQESAGSGPNYGYTF.

This clone was observed a handful of times. The chain uses TRBV24-1 and TRBJ1-5; 7 bases fit TRBD1. The CDR3 is 15 amino acids. Germline V gives CDR1 KGHDR, CDR2 SFDVKD. With 4 bases clipped from V and 3 bases from J, the junction kept 5 bases outside the gene matches. The CDR3 nucleotides read TGTGCCACCAGTGACCAACAGGGGAACAATCAGCCCCAGCATTTT. This codes for CATSDQQGNNQPQHF.

J is TRBJ2-5 and V is TRBV6-6, with D hard to call. The CDR3 consists of 16 residues. Germline CDR1 is MNHNY and CDR2 is SVGAGI (reference sequence). V shed 2 bases and J shed 1 base, with 14 bases lying between them. This CDR3 reads CASSYPAKGAQETQYF. CDR3 DNA: TGTGCCAGCAGTTACCCGGCCAAAGGAGCCCAAGAGACCCAGTACTTC.

V usage is TRBV28 and J usage is TRBJ2-7, with TRBD2 matching over 9 bases. V lost 3 bases and J lost 4; bases outside the gene matches: 10. Germline CDR1 MDHEN, CDR2 SYDVKM. CDR3 size: 16 residues. In DNA form, the CDR3 reads TGTGCCAGCAGTTTTAGTCTAGCGGGATTATCTTACGAGCAGTACTTC. Protein: CASSFSLAGLSYEQYF.

This clone has a single count. V is TRBV19 and J is TRBJ1-5; D not certain. From germline, CDR1 is LNHDA and CDR2 SQIVND (reference sequence). The CDR3 runs to 15 residues. Trimming shortened V by 2 bases and J by 3 bases, and 11 bases separated the two germline ends. This CDR3 is CASSIFRDFNQPQHF. The CDR3 DNA follows: TGTGCCAGTAGTATATTTCGGGATTTCAATCAGCCCCAGCATTTT.

This clone was recorded only once. V gene TRBV4-1 combines with J gene TRBJ2-2; 8 nucleotides match TRBD2. Trimming cost V 1 base and J 4 bases; bases outside gene matches: 5. The CDR3 has 16 amino acids. Germline V lookup: CDR1 MGHRA, CDR2 YSYEKL. The CDR3 region is CASSQASGRGTGELFF. Here the CDR3 DNA reads TGCGCCAGCAGCCAAGCGAGCGGGAGAGGCACCGGGGAGCTGTTTTTT.

J is TRBJ2-6 and V is TRBV6-5, with a possible D match to TRBD2 (5 bases). Trimming removed 4 bases from V and 3 bases from J, with 13 bases in between. The length of the CDR3 is 16 residues. The germline V gene has CDR1 MNHEY and CDR2 SVGAGI. This CDR3 reads CASSSEGLSGANVLTF. In nucleotides, the CDR3 is TGTGCCAGCAGTTCCGAGGGTCTCAGTGGGGCCAACGTCCTGACTTTC.

V is TRBV6-5 and J is TRBJ2-5, with TRBD1 matching 7 bases. V gave up 0 bases and J gave up 5 bases; unmatched junction bases: 3. CDR1 is MNHEY and CDR2 is SVGAGI in the germline V gene. The CDR3 is made up of 14 amino acids. Here the CDR3 reads CASSYSGTVETQYF. The CDR3 DNA is TGTGCCAGCAGTTACTCCGGGACAGTGGAGACCCAGTACTTC.

The genes are TRBV27 and TRBJ2-3; a weak D match, TRBD2 (6 bases). V dropped 4 bases and J dropped 9 bases, with 11 bases sitting between them. The CDR3 runs to 12 residues. Germline lookup yields CDR1 MNHEY and CDR2 SMNVEV (reference sequence). This CDR3 is CASSSRGWTQYF. CDR3 bases: TGTGCCAGCAGTTCCCGGGGGTGGACGCAGTATTTT.

The gene calls are TRBV19 and TRBJ2-7, with 7 bases fitting TRBD1. The CDR3 spans 14 residues. CDR1 is LNHDA, CDR2 SQIVND, per germline (reference sequence). V lost 4 bases, J lost 2 bases, and 5 bases stayed unmatched. The CDR3 protein is CASSTNQGAYEQYF. CDR3 coding DNA: TGTGCCAGTAGTACAAACCAGGGGGCCTACGAGCAGTACTTC.

The chain uses TRBV7-8 and TRBJ2-7; D possibly corresponds to TRBD1 (5 bases). Germline CDR1 SGHVS, CDR2 FQNEAQ. Deletions cut 5 bases from V and 5 bases from J, with 13 bases between. The CDR3 has 13 residues. CDR3 loop: CASSRGRVNEQYF. As DNA, the CDR3 is TGTGCCAGCAGCCGCGGCAGGGTCAACGAGCAGTACTTC. The full variable domain, in which reference TRBV7-8 and TRBJ2-7 provide the parts outside the CDR3, is GAGVSQSPRYKVAKRGQDVALRCDPISGHVSLFWYQQALGQGPEFLTYFQNEAQLDKSGLPSDRFFAERPEGSVSTLKIQRTQQEDSAVYLCASSRGRVNEQYFGPGTRLTVT.

This clone was counted between two and nine times. The chain recombines TRBV7-9 with TRBJ2-1; maybe TRBD1 (6 bases). Trimming cost V 10 bases and J 0 bases, with 13 bases left between them. This CDR3 contains 14 residues. CDR1 and CDR2 (germline): SEHNR, FQNEAQ (reference sequence). The CDR3 bases are TGTGCCACCCTACAGGGTAGCTCCTACAATGAGCAGTTCTTC. Protein: CATLQGSSYNEQFF.

The chain is built from TRBV19 and TRBJ1-1; D perhaps matches TRBD1 (6 bases). Germline V CDR1 and CDR2: LNHDA, SQIVND (reference sequence). The V and J ends lost 4 bases and 3 bases respectively, with 12 bases between them. The CDR3 is 14 amino acids. Here the CDR3 DNA reads TGTGCCAGTAGTAGGGAACAGGGCTACACTGAAGCTTTCTTT. Its translation is CASSREQGYTEAFF.

The CDR3: CASSQSPGQGRTDTQYF. The CDR3 DNA reads TGCGCCAGCAGCCAATCACCGGGACAGGGGCGCACAGATACGCAGTATTTT. This chain uses TRBV4-1 with TRBJ2-3, with 10 nucleotides matching TRBD1. CDR1 and CDR2 (germline): MGHRA, YSYEKL. The V and J ends lost 2 bases and 1 base, in that order; junction bases with no gene match: 6. CDR3 length: 17 residues.

The J gene is TRBJ2-7, the V gene TRBV6-2 or TRBV6-3; D not resolved. Per the germline V gene, CDR1 is MNHEY and CDR2 is SVGEGT. Trimming left V 4 bases short and J 2 bases short, with 3 bases between. The CDR3 totals 11 residues. The CDR3 sequence is CASSSTYEQYF. The CDR3 DNA reads TGTGCCAGCAGTTCTACCTACGAGCAGTACTTC.

V gene TRBV7-3 combines with J gene TRBJ2-1; 10 bases map to TRBD1. The J segment lost 3 bases and the V segment lost 5 bases, leaving 7 bases of the junction unmatched. CDR1 and CDR2 (germline): SGHTA, FQGTGA. The CDR3 spans 16 residues. Here the CDR3 DNA reads TGTGCCAGCAGCAAGGACAGGGGGTCAGGCTACAATGAGCAGTTCTTC. Translation: CASSKDRGSGYNEQFF.

This clone was detected a few times. A junction end diverges from the germline sequence, so it may reflect a read error. CDR3 nucleotides: TGTGCCAGCAGCCAAGATAGGGAGCGGGGGGGCCCCATGCTCTTC. This encodes CASSQDRERGGPMLF. The rearrangement uses TRBV3-1 (or the pseudogene TRBV3-2) and TRBJ2-1; 10 positions match TRBD2. The germline CDR1 and CDR2 sequences are LGHDT and YNNKEL (reference sequence). The CDR3 is made up of 15 amino acids.

V is TRBV10-1 and J is TRBJ2-7; tentative D call: TRBD2 (6 bases). Per germline, CDR1 WNHNN and CDR2 SYGVQD (reference sequence). V was pared by 7 bases and J by 4 bases, with 14 bases between. CDR3 length: 13 residues. This CDR3 reads CASTSGDGYEQYF. As DNA, the CDR3 is TGCGCCAGCACTTCGGGAGATGGTTACGAGCAGTACTTC.

This chain links TRBV7-2 with TRBJ2-5; the D gene is possibly TRBD1 (5 bases). Germline V gene lookup returns CDR1 SGHTA and CDR2 FQGNSA. This CDR3 comprises 13 residues. The V end was cut by 3 bases, the J end by 7 bases, with 12 bases between. This CDR3 is CASSFGAERTQYF. As DNA, the CDR3 is TGTGCCAGCAGCTTTGGGGCAGAGAGGACCCAGTACTTC.

The chain links TRBV7-9 to TRBJ1-6; D gene ambiguous. Germline V gene data show CDR1 as SEHNR and CDR2 as FQNEAQ (reference sequence). This CDR3 contains 16 residues. Trimming shortened V by 0 bases and J by 14 bases, and 20 bases separated the two germline ends. CDR3 protein: CASSLAGGLMYGALHF. The CDR3 DNA reads TGTGCCAGCAGCTTAGCCGGCGGACTGATGTATGGGGCCCTCCACTTT. The whole variable domain, remainder taken from reference TRBV7-9 and TRBJ1-6, is DTGVSQNPRHKITKRGQNVTFRCDPISEHNRLYWYRQTLGQGPEFLTYFQNEAQLEKSRLLSDRFSAERPKGSFSTLEIQRTEQGDSAMYLCASSLAGGLMYGALHFGNGTRLTVT.